The 22 T cell receptor beta chains presented below share a single source sample, sequenced in a study of OX40 agonist ivuxolimab in advanced cancers. Here immunoSEQ multiplex PCR was the method, and the copy in TCRdb shows in-frame clones only, minus some. The table records around 100,000 clones, about nine tenths of them present only once. Here the sequenced sample was CD4+ or CD8+ T cells sorted from blood, taken in a trial of the OX40 agonist ivuxolimab. The source is an adult with an advanced solid tumor such as melanoma, head and neck, liver or kidney cancer.

V is TRBV9 and J is TRBJ1-2; TRBD1 might be the D (6 bases). This CDR3 is 14 amino acids long. V shed 4 bases and J shed 2 bases, with 12 bases lying between them. The germline V gene encodes CDR1 SGDLS and CDR2 YYNGEE. The CDR3, as DNA: TGTGCCAGCAGCCTCGAGGGGGGAAACTATGGCTACACCTTC. Translating it yields CASSLEGGNYGYTF.

V and J are TRBV7-8 and TRBJ1-5; TRBD1 matches 7 bases. The junction had 12 bases not matched to a gene; V was cut back by 0 bases and J by 7 bases. This CDR3 is built from 17 residues. Germline V lookup: CDR1 SGHVS, CDR2 FQNEAQ. CDR3 nucleotides: TGTGCCAGCAGCTTAGCCCCTATGACAGGGTTCGAACAGCCCCAGCATTTT. Its protein is CASSLAPMTGFEQPQHF. Drawing the rest from reference TRBV7-8 and TRBJ1-5, the complete variable domain is GAGVSQSPRYKVAKRGQDVALRCDPISGHVSLFWYQQALGQGPEFLTYFQNEAQLDKSGLPSDRFFAERPEGSVSTLKIQRTQQEDSAVYLCASSLAPMTGFEQPQHFGDGTRLSIL.

This clone was seen once. The V and J genes are TRBV5-4 and TRBJ2-3; D gene unclear. The V end lost 3 bases, the J end lost 5 bases, and 10 bases lay between the germline ends. The CDR3 length is 13 residues. The germline V gene has CDR1 SGHNT and CDR2 YYREEE (reference sequence). The CDR3 protein is CASSSSYGDTQYF. The CDR3 DNA reads TGTGCCAGCAGCTCCTCTTACGGAGATACGCAGTATTTT.

This sequence joins TRBV10-3 and TRBJ2-2; no clear D gene. Looked up from germline, CDR1 is ENHRY and CDR2 is SYGVKD. This CDR3 has 13 residues. Between the trimmed V and J ends, which lost 9 bases and 3 bases, there was a span of 11 bases. CDR3 bases: TGTGCCATTGCGGCTACGGACACCGGGGAGCTGTTTTTT. Residues: CAIAATDTGELFF.

This sequence joins TRBV18 and TRBJ1-1; unclear D gene. Between the trimmed V and J ends, which lost 1 base and 11 bases, there was a span of 17 bases. This CDR3 is 14 amino acids long. Germline lookup yields CDR1 KGHSH and CDR2 LQKENI. The CDR3 DNA reads as TGTGCCAGCTCACCACTAGGAACCGACGGAGGGGCTTTCTTT. Protein product: CASSPLGTDGGAFF.

The V gene is TRBV28, the J gene TRBJ2-7; TRBD2 aligns across 9 bases. The V and J ends lost 9 bases and 6 bases, in that order; junction bases with no gene match: 18. Germline V gives CDR1 MDHEN, CDR2 SYDVKM. CDR3 length: 16 amino acids. This CDR3 reads CASSQTSGLGGAEQYF. CDR3 nucleotide sequence: TGTGCCAGTTCGCAAACTAGCGGGTTAGGGGGAGCCGAGCAGTACTTC.

The chain links TRBV11-2 to TRBJ1-4; 7 bases are a match to TRBD1. Germline loops: CDR1 SGHAT, CDR2 FQNNGV. Trimming took 5 bases from V and 8 from J; bases not matched to a gene: 8. The CDR3 runs 14 residues. DNA for the CDR3: TGTGCCAGCAGCCAGACAGGGTTGAGGGAAAAACTGTTTTTT. Translation gives CASSQTGLREKLFF.

This chain links TRBV6-5 with TRBJ1-1; a possible D gene is TRBD1 (6 bases). Germline V gene sequence: CDR1 MNHEY, CDR2 SVGAGI. The CDR3 spans 15 residues. The V and J ends lost 1 base and 0 bases respectively, with 9 bases between them. The CDR3 sequence: CASSYLGALNTEAFF. In DNA form, the CDR3 reads TGTGCCAGCAGTTACTTGGGGGCGTTGAACACTGAAGCTTTCTTT.

J is TRBJ1-1 and V is TRBV18; 7 positions agree with TRBD1. Germline assignment: CDR1 KGHSH and CDR2 LQKENI. Trimming took 6 bases from V and 13 from J; bases not matched to a gene: 23. The CDR3 has 16 amino acids. The CDR3 sequence: CASSPRGGQFELKGFF. DNA for the CDR3: TGTGCCAGCTCCCCAAGAGGGGGACAGTTCGAACTGAAGGGTTTCTTT. Full variable domain (rest looked up from reference TRBV18 and TRBJ1-1): NAGVMQNPRHLVRRRGQEARLRCSPMKGHSHVYWYRQLPEEGLKFMVYLQKENIIDESGMPKERFSAEFPKEGPSILRIQQVVRGDSAAYFCASSPRGGQFELKGFFGQGTRLTVV.

CDR3 residues: CASCPHAVSNQPQHF. CDR3 nucleotide sequence: TGTGCCAGCTGCCCACACGCGGTTAGCAATCAGCCCCAGCATTTT. The chain joins TRBV28 to TRBJ1-5; D remains ambiguous. V was clipped by 8 bases and J by 0 bases, with 14 bases between them. CDR3 length: 15 residues. Germline V gene lookup returns CDR1 MDHEN and CDR2 SYDVKM.

The V call is TRBV25-1, the J call TRBJ2-7, with 10 bases fitting TRBD2. Germline assignment: CDR1 MGHDK and CDR2 SYGVNS. The CDR3 runs to 17 residues. J lost 1 base, V lost 6 bases, and 12 bases had no gene match. The CDR3 DNA reads as TGTGCCAGCAGCCCAGCCCCATCTAGCGGGAGATCCTACGAGCAGTACTTC. Its protein is CASSPAPSSGRSYEQYF.

This clone was seen a handful of times. J is TRBJ2-1 and V is TRBV15; the match to TRBD2 covers 10 bases. Germline trimming cut 1 base from V and 8 bases from J; bases unmatched to any gene: 8. CDR1 is LNHNV, CDR2 YYDKDF, per germline (reference sequence). The CDR3 is made up of 16 amino acids. The CDR3 DNA follows: TGTGCCACCAGCAGAGGGTCTAGCGGGAGAATCTATGAGCAGTTCTTC. This encodes CATSRGSSGRIYEQFF.

The chain uses TRBV7-9 and TRBJ1-4; 11 bases align to TRBD1. From germline, CDR1 is SEHNR and CDR2 FQNEAQ (reference sequence). V gave up 5 bases and J gave up 7 bases; unmatched junction bases: 3. This CDR3 is built from 14 residues. The CDR3 DNA sequence: TGTGCCAGCAGCCCTGGGACAGGGGGTGAAAAACTGTTTTTT. This gives the protein CASSPGTGGEKLFF. The full variable domain, its missing parts supplied by reference TRBV7-9 and TRBJ1-4, is DTGVSQNPRHKITKRGQNVTFRCDPISEHNRLYWYRQTLGQGPEFLTYFQNEAQLEKSRLLSDRFSAERPKGSFSTLEIQRTEQGDSAMYLCASSPGTGGEKLFFGSGTQLSVL.

The CDR3 DNA reads as TGTGCCAGCAGCCGGAGGGTCCAAGAGACCCAGTACTTC. Translated, it gives CASSRRVQETQYF. The rearrangement links TRBV27 to TRBJ2-5, with D perhaps matching TRBD2 (6 bases). This CDR3 comprises 13 residues. Trimming pared 6 bases from V and 1 base from J, leaving 9 bases between. In germline, CDR1 is MNHEY, CDR2 SMNVEV (reference sequence).

The chain links TRBV6-1 to TRBJ1-4; D remains unclear. CDR1 is MNHNS, CDR2 SASEGT, per germline. The CDR3 sequence is 14 residues long. V was cut by 6 bases and J by 8 bases, with 16 bases left in between. The CDR3 protein is CASSSGISGEKLFF. The DNA for the CDR3 is TGTGCCAGCAGCTCGGGGATAAGCGGGGAAAAACTGTTTTTT.

The sample holds a few counts of this clone. This chain joins TRBV18 and TRBJ1-1, with D possibly matching TRBD1 (5 bases). The CDR3 spans 15 residues. Germline V gene lookup returns CDR1 KGHSH and CDR2 LQKENI. Trimming stripped 4 bases from V and 1 base from J, with 13 bases between. CDR3: CASSLQGAQNTEAFF. CDR3 DNA sequence: TGTGCCAGCTCACTCCAGGGAGCGCAGAACACTGAAGCTTTCTTT. Supplemented by reference TRBV18 and TRBJ1-1, the full variable domain reads NAGVMQNPRHLVRRRGQEARLRCSPMKGHSHVYWYRQLPEEGLKFMVYLQKENIIDESGMPKERFSAEFPKEGPSILRIQQVVRGDSAAYFCASSLQGAQNTEAFFGQGTRLTVV.

The J gene is TRBJ1-4, the V gene TRBV28, with a tentative D call TRBD1 (6 bases). The germline gives CDR1 MDHEN, CDR2 SYDVKM. The ends were cut back, 4 bases at V and 3 bases at J, with 12 bases in the middle. The CDR3 spans 15 residues. The CDR3 reads CASSSPGQPNEKLFF. CDR3 sequence (DNA): TGTGCCAGCAGTTCCCCGGGACAACCTAATGAAAAACTGTTTTTT.

The gene calls are TRBV23-1 and TRBJ1-1; 7 bases map to TRBD1. TRBV23-1 is an ORF; its function is uncertain. With 3 bases clipped from V and 10 bases from J, the junction kept 17 bases outside the gene matches. The CDR3 runs to 16 residues. The CDR3 DNA follows: TGCGCCAGCAGTCAGATACGGGACAGCCCGAACGGCGTAGCTTTCTTT. Protein: CASSQIRDSPNGVAFF.

The chain links TRBV7-3 to TRBJ2-3, with 9 bases that match TRBD1. This CDR3 spans 16 amino acids. Trimming cost V 6 bases and J 1 base; bases outside gene matches: 8. Per the germline V gene, CDR1 is SGHTA and CDR2 is FQGTGA. CDR3 sequence: CASSPTGTGRTDTQYF. CDR3 nucleotides: TGTGCCAGCAGTCCCACCGGGACAGGGCGCACAGATACGCAGTATTTT.

The chain uses TRBV28 and TRBJ1-1; D is uncertain. V was pared by 4 bases and J by 8 bases, with 17 bases between. The CDR3 extends over 14 amino acids. The germline gives CDR1 MDHEN, CDR2 SYDVKM. In DNA form, the CDR3 reads TGTGCCAGCAGTTCCCCACCTTTACGAAGAGAAGCTTTCTTT. Amino acid sequence: CASSSPPLRREAFF.

The V call is TRBV27, the J call TRBJ1-5; tentative D call: TRBD1 (6 bases). The CDR3 contains 15 residues. Trimming took 5 bases from V and 7 from J, leaving 18 bases between them. Germline V gene sequence: CDR1 MNHEY, CDR2 SMNVEV (reference sequence). The chain's CDR3 is CASSPKGEYQQPQHF. DNA of the CDR3: TGTGCCAGCAGTCCCAAGGGGGAGTATCAGCAGCCCCAGCATTTT.

V and J are TRBV4-3 and TRBJ2-3, with 9 bases that match TRBD2. The germline gives CDR1 LGHNA, CDR2 YSLEER. This CDR3 has 16 residues. After removal of 2 bases from V and 1 base from J, the junction contained 4 bases not matched to a gene. DNA for the CDR3: TGCGCCAGCAGCCAATCAGAGCGGGAGGGCACAGATACGCAGTATTTT. Its translation is CASSQSEREGTDTQYF.